A single T cell receptor beta chain is shown here with its context. It lacks a known antigen. Within one base of it there is no much larger clone, and no base qualities were kept. Using bias-controlled multiplex PCR with the immunoSEQ v3 hsTCRB kit, the TCR beta CDR3 regions were amplified from genomic DNA. TCR libraries were sequenced on an Illumina NextSeq 500 to around 1.8 million read pairs for survey level or 5-6 million for deep level. In the authors' own workflow: Clonality was reported by immunoSEQ Analyzer software, which also assigned V, D and J genes and filtered out non-productive sequences. To compare repertoires between infused TIL and blood, productive Simpson clonality was used along with the Morisita overlap index of productive TRB rearrangements. The source is immuneACCESS, and TCRdb retained only in-frame sequences with V and J called. Part of the clones is not carried over; for the studies checked, unresolved V genes explain less than half of this, and the remainder is unexplained. V and J calls plus clone size are reproduced from that table; the DNA served to infer D and trimming. Within this sample are around 9,000 clones, with 76% of them counted one time only. The ten most abundant clones make up about an eighth of the sample.

Read against the paper, the sample's time point label means: pre-treatment sample, taken before nivolumab and TIL therapy. Excised metastases, mostly pleural nodules or supraclavicular lymph nodes, were used as baseline tumor samples and were taken from the same resection from which TIL were grown. Before any PD-1/PD-L1 blockade was given, tumors were harvested, nivolumab was then administered, and patients who progressed went on to receive lymphodepletion, an infusion of expanded TIL, and IL-2. Adults with stage 4 NSCLC were enrolled in a dual-center phase I trial from late 2017 to January 2020. The samples were obtained from a phase I trial that was single-arm and open-label and tested tumor-infiltrating lymphocyte therapy combined with nivolumab in advanced non-small cell lung cancer. Portions of each resected tumor were snap-frozen in liquid nitrogen and stored at -80 °C. Using laser-capture macrodissection, tumor regions of interest were selected on H&E sections, then pulverized into roughly 15 mg aliquots and extracted using Qiagen Allprep kits.

This sample is drawn from a study of TIL therapy for anti-PD-1-resistant metastatic lung cancer (dated by TCRdb to the early 2020s). In terms of the full investigation: Enrolled patients had a median age of 54 years (range roughly 35-85) and a median tumor PD-L1 proportion score of less than 7.5%. Tumor and peripheral blood T cell receptor beta sequencing was used to track clonotypes across tumor, expanded TIL product and serial blood samples. The cohort was composed predominantly of lung adenocarcinoma, with a few EGFR-mutant and two ALK-rearranged tumors included, and half of patients were identified as current or former smokers. A median non-synonymous tumor mutation burden of over 1.2 mutations per megabase was determined across the cohort by whole-exome sequencing.

Summary of the overall study and its limitations: Generalizability was limited because the cohort was highly selected, with more treatment-naive, never-smoker and oncogene-addicted patients included than is typical. The study protocol defined all tumor marker inferences as exploratory. Clonal turnover during TIL culture was high, and many clones enriched in the product were not detected in the baseline tumor, suggesting clonal contraction instead of faithful expansion. Compared with baseline intratumoral T cells, expanded TIL cultures were more clonal and less diverse (median clonality about 6% vs 30%, p < 0.0001).

The CDR3 starts with the cysteine, ends with the phenylalanine, and has 14 residues. The kept DNA is CDR3 alone, 42 bases in frame from the first base. The germline V gene yields KGHSY for CDR1 and FQNENV for CDR2. The V and J ends are trimmed by 3 bases and 2 bases, leaving 8 bases between them. The rearranged segments are TRBV16 and TRBJ1-3; the D gene remains uncertain. The starting material was tumor tissue, obtained at baseline. This receptor was obtained from a person aged 25 to 85 with non-small cell lung cancer. The CDR3 region reads CASSHYQAGNTIYF. The nucleotide sequence reads TGTGCCAGCAGCCACTACCAGGCTGGAAACACCATATATTTT.